This T cell receptor beta chain stems from a study of human T cells and chemical hapten exposure. Across the study: Patch tests put 0.01% DPC on the upper back, read at 6 days.

Stated time point: patch test 2, 6 weeks after DPC sensitization. The treatment here: therapeutic diphenylcyclopropenone sensitization with weekly scalp DPC. Trimming removed 1 base from V and 0 bases from J, with 10 bases in between. The CDR3 covers 15 residues. Germline-derived CDR1 and CDR2 are DFQATT and SNEGSKA (reference sequence). Via MiXCR, TCRdb re-called the RACE reads, giving one row per CDR3 protein. The data hold about 84,000 distinct CDR3 sequences, with about 10% observed a single time. Study-level findings and limits: Among expanded TCRs, significantly more large CDR3 similarity clusters formed than among controls.

This clonotype appeared many times. Its antigen remains unidentified. The TCR was taken from a woman aged 45-65 years with alopecia areata. Some clones in this sample may be carry-over from other donors' samples. This chain connects TRBV20-1 to TRBJ1-5; D is unclear. Sequenced material: whole blood, taken in connection with sensitization to the hapten diphenylcyclopropenone (DPC). CDR3 DNA: TGCAGTGCTAGAGCCAGCATGGCTAGCAATCAGCCCCAGCATTTT. Protein sequence: CSARASMASNQPQHF.